This T cell receptor beta chain comes out of a study of blood T cells in healthy people across ages. Sample-barcoded 5' priming and a J-beta primer mix drove a second PCR of roughly 6 to 12 cycles. From the 5' RACE reads, TCRdb called clonotypes with MiXCR, one entry per CDR3 protein. The repertoire holds 850,000 to 1,300,000 distinct CDR3 sequences, with over 35% as singletons. CDR1 and CDR2 (germline): MNHEY, SVGAGI. The CDR3 is 15 amino acids. With 2 bases clipped from V and 3 bases from J, the junction kept 1 base outside the gene matches. The chain is built from TRBV6-5 and TRBJ2-5; 12 positions match TRBD2. Sequenced input: blood. The receptor comes from a woman aged 55-69 years in good health. CDR3 sequence: CASSYRLAGEETQYF. CDR3 DNA: TGTGCCAGCAGTTACAGACTAGCGGGAGAAGAGACCCAGTACTTC.